This T cell receptor beta chain comes out of a study of CD8+ T cells in alopecia areata. The overall study: The drug, oral tofacitinib, was given to treated patients at 5 to 10 mg twice daily. The drug, tofacitinib, lasted 6 to 18 months, followed by 6 months off drug.

Reverse transcribed after extraction, RNA yielded cDNA as the sequencing template. Some clones are missing from TCRdb's copy, which holds only in-frame ones; the method was immunoSEQ multiplex PCR. The sample records roughly 140,000 clones, 45% to 60% being singletons. The CDR3 has 13 amino acids. Germline V gene data show CDR1 as SGDLS and CDR2 as YYNGEE. V dropped 3 bases and J dropped 3; count of bases not matched to a gene: 3. This receptor was obtained from a human donor with alopecia areata. The chain employs TRBV9 and TRBJ2-7; 7 positions match TRBD1. The sequenced sample was CD8+ T cells sorted from blood, obtained at week 0. CDR3 nucleotide sequence: TGTGCCAGCAGCGCCGACAGGGACTACGAGCAGTACTTC. This sequence encodes CASSADRDYEQYF. Using reference TRBV9 and TRBJ2-7 for the parts outside the CDR3, the full variable domain is DSGVTQTPKHLITATGQRVTLRCSPRSGDLSVYWYQQSLDQGLQFLIQYYNGEERAKGNILERFSAQQFPDLHSELNLSSLELGDSALYFCASSADRDYEQYFGPGTRLTVT.